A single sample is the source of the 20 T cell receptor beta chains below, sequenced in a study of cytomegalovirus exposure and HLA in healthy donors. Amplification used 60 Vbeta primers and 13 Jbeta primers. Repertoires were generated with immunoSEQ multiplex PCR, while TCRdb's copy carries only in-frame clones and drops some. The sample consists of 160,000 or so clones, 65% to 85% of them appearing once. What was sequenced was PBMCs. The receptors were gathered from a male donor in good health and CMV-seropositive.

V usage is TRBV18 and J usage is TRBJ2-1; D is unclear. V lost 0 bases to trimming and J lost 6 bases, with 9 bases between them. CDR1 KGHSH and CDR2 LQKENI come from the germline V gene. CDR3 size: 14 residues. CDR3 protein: CASSPPLPLNEQFF. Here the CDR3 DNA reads TGTGCCAGCTCACCACCTCTCCCCCTCAATGAGCAGTTCTTC.

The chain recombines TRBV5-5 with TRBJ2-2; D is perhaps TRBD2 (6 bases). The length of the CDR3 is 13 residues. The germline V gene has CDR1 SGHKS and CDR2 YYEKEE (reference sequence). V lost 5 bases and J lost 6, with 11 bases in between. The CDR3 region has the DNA TGTGCCAGCAGTAATAGGGAGGCCGGGGAGCTGTTTTTT. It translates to CASSNREAGELFF.

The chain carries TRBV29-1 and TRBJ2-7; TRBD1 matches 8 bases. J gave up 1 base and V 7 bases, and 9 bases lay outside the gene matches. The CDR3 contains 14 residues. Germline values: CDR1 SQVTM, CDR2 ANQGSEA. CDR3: CSAHGQGGSYEQYF. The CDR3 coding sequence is TGCAGCGCCCACGGACAGGGTGGTTCCTACGAGCAGTACTTC.

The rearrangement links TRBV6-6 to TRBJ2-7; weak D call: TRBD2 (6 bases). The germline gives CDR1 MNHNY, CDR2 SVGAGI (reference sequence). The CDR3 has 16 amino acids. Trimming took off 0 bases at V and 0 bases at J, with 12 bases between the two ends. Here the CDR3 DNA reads TGTGCCAGCAGTTACTCAGGGCTAGCGATCTCCTACGAGCAGTACTTC. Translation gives CASSYSGLAISYEQYF.

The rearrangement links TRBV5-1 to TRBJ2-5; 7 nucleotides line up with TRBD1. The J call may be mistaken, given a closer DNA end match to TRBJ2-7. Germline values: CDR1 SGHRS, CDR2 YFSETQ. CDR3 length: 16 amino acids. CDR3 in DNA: TGCGCCAGCAGCTTCGGGACAGCCAGCATGAACTACGAGCAGTACTTC. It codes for CASSFGTASMNYEQYF.

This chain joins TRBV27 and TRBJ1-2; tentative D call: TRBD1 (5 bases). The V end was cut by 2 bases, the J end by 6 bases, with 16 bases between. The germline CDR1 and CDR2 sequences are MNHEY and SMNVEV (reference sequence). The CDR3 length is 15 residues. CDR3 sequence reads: CASSLGGQGRNGYTF. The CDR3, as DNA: TGTGCCAGCAGTTTAGGTGGTCAGGGCCGTAATGGCTACACCTTC.

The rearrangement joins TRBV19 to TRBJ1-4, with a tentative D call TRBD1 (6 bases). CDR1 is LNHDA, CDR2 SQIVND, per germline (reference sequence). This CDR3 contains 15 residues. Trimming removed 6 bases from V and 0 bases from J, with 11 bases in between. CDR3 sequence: CASRLDRTTNEKLFF. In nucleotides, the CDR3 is TGTGCCAGTAGGCTCGACAGGACAACTAATGAAAAACTGTTTTTT.

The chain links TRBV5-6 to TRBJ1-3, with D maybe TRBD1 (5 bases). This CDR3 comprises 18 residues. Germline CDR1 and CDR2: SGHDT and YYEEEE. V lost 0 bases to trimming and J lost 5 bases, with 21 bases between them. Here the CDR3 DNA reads TGTGCCAGCAGCTTGGATCTAAGTAGGGGCGCGGCCCGAAACACCATATATTTT. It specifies CASSLDLSRGAARNTIYF.

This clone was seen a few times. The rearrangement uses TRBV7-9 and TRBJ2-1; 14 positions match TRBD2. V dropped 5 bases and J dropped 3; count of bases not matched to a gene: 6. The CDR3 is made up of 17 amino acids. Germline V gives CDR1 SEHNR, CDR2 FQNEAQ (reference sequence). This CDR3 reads CASSVAGTSGSYNEQFF. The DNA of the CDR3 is TGTGCCAGCAGCGTCGCCGGGACTAGCGGGAGCTACAATGAGCAGTTCTTC.

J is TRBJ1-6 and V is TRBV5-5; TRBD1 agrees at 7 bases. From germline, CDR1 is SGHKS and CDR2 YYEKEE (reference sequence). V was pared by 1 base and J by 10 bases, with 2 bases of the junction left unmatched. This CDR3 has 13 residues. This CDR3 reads CASSLRGRSPLHF. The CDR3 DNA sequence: TGTGCCAGCAGCTTGAGGGGGCGATCACCCCTCCACTTT.

CDR3 sequence: CASSSGGIQPQHF. Written as DNA, the CDR3 is TGTGCCAGCAGTTCAGGGGGGATTCAGCCCCAGCATTTT. The chain carries TRBV6-5 and TRBJ1-5; 7 bases are shared with TRBD1. CDR1 is MNHEY, CDR2 SVGAGI, per germline. V gave up 4 bases and J gave up 6 bases; unmatched junction bases: 3. There are 13 residues in the CDR3.

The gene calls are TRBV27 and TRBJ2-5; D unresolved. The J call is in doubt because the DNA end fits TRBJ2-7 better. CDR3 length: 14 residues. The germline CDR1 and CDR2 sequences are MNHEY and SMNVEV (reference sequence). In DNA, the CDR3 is TGTGCCAGCAGTTCCCCCCGAGCCGGGTACGAGCAGTACTTC. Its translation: CASSSPRAGYEQYF.

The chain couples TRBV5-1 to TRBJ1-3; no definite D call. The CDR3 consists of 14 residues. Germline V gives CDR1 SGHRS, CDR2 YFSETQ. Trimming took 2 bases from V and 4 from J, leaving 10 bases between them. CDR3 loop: CASSFEGRGNTIYF. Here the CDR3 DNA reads TGCGCCAGCAGCTTTGAAGGGAGGGGAAACACCATATATTTT.

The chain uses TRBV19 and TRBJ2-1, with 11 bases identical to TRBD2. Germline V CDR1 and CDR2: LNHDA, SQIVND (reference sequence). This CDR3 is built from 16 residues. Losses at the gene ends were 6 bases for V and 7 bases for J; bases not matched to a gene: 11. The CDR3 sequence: CASSPSLAGVQNEQFF. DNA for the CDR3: TGTGCCAGTAGCCCTTCACTAGCGGGAGTACAGAATGAGCAGTTCTTC.

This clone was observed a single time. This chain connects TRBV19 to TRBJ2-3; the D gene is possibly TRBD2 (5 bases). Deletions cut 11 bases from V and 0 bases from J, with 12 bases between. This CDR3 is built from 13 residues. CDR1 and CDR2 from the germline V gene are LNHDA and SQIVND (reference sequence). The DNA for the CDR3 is TGTGCCGGAGCGGATTCTAGCACAGATACGCAGTATTTT. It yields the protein CAGADSSTDTQYF.

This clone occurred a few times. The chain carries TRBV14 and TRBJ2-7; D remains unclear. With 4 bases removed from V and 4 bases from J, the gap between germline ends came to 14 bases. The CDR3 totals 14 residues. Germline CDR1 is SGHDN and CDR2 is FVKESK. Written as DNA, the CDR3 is TGTGCCAGCAGCCCCCAAAGTGGCAGGTACGAGCAGTACTTC. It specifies CASSPQSGRYEQYF.

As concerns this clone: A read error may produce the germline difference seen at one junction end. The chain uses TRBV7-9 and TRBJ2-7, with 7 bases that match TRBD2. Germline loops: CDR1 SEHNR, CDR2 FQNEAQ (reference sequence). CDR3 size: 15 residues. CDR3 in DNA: TGTTCCAGCAGCTCCCCGGGGGGACCTCCCTACGAGCAGTACTTC. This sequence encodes CSSSSPGGPPYEQYF. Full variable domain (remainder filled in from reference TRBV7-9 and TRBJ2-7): DTGVSQNPRHKITKRGQNVTFRCDPISEHNRLYWYRQTLGQGPEFLTYFQNEAQLEKSRLLSDRFSAERPKGSFSTLEIQRTEQGDSAMYLCSSSSPGGPPYEQYFGPGTRLTVT.

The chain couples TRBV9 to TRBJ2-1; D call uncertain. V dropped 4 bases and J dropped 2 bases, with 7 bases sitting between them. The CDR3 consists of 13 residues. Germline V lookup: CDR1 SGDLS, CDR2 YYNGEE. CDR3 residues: CASSPRAYNEQFF. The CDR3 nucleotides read TGTGCCAGCAGCCCCCGAGCCTACAATGAGCAGTTCTTC.

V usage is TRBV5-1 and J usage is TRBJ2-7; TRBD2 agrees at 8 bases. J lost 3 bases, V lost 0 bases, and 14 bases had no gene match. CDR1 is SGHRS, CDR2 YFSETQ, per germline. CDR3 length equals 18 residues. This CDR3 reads CASSLAAEAGARGYEQYF. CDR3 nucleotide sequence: TGCGCCAGCAGCTTGGCCGCCGAAGCGGGGGCTCGGGGCTACGAGCAGTACTTC.

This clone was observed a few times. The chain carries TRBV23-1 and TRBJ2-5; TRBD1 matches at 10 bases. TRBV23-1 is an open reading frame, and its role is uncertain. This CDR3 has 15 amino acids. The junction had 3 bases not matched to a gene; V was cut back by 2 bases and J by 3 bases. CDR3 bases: TGCGCCAGCAGTCAAGCCGGGACAGGGGAAGAGACCCAGTACTTC. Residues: CASSQAGTGEETQYF.